The 23 T cell receptor beta chains reported below all come from one sample, sequenced in a study of blood T cell repertoires in COVID-19. Libraries were prepared by immunoSEQ multiplex PCR; TCRdb keeps only in-frame clonotypes and omits some of them. Of 250,000 to 350,000 clones listed, just over 90% were seen once; the top ten hold over 2%. Material for sequencing was peripheral blood. Receptors originate from a young woman with COVID-19, enrolled during active disease.

V gene TRBV24-1 combines with J gene TRBJ1-5; D possibly corresponds to TRBD1 (6 bases). The CDR3 is 13 residues long. With 6 bases removed from V and 6 bases from J, the gap between germline ends came to 11 bases. Germline V gene data show CDR1 as KGHDR and CDR2 as SFDVKD. The CDR3 protein is CATSPGHSQPQHF. The DNA of the CDR3 is TGTGCCACCAGTCCGGGACACAGTCAGCCCCAGCATTTT.

This rearrangement joins TRBV6-6 to TRBJ1-5; TRBD1 aligns across 8 bases. From germline, CDR1 is MNHNY and CDR2 SVGAGI (reference sequence). The CDR3 length is 16 residues. After removal of 4 bases from V and 2 bases from J, the junction contained 7 bases not matched to a gene. The CDR3 here is CASSSPTGDRNQPQHF. CDR3 sequence (DNA): TGTGCCAGCAGTTCCCCGACAGGGGATCGCAATCAGCCCCAGCATTTT.

To note about this clone: The same CDR3 arises from other DNA sequences in this sample as well. The CDR3 region has the DNA TGTGCCAGTAGTATGACGGGAGGCAATCAGCCCCAGCATTTT. This sequence encodes CASSMTGGNQPQHF. V is TRBV19 and J is TRBJ1-5; D is unresolved. The CDR3 contains 14 residues. The germline V gene has CDR1 LNHDA and CDR2 SQIVND (reference sequence). Trimming left V 3 bases short and J 2 bases short, with 8 bases between.

The V gene is TRBV3-1 (or the pseudogene TRBV3-2), the J gene TRBJ2-2; a weak D match, TRBD2 (5 bases). CDR1 is LGHDT and CDR2 is YNNKEL in the germline V gene (reference sequence). This CDR3 is built from 18 residues. Trimming shortened V by 1 base and J by 7 bases, and 22 bases separated the two germline ends. CDR3: CASSQGSLALHRVGELFF. The CDR3 DNA reads as TGTGCCAGCAGCCAAGGGTCGCTAGCCCTCCACCGGGTCGGGGAGCTGTTTTTT.

The rearrangement links TRBV19 to TRBJ2-2; 9 nucleotides align to TRBD1. The CDR3 is made up of 15 amino acids. The junction had 6 bases not matched to a gene; V was cut back by 6 bases and J by 4 bases. The germline V gene encodes CDR1 LNHDA and CDR2 SQIVND (reference sequence). CDR3 sequence: CASSTGGRGTGELFF. Written as DNA, the CDR3 is TGTGCCAGTAGCACAGGGGGCAGGGGCACCGGGGAGCTGTTTTTT.

This sequence joins TRBV19 and TRBJ2-1; 9 nucleotides line up with TRBD2. The CDR3 is made up of 17 amino acids. CDR1 and CDR2 (germline): LNHDA, SQIVND (reference sequence). V was pared by 7 bases and J by 7 bases, with 17 bases of the junction left unmatched. CDR3 loop: CASTGVAGGPGVNEQFF. The CDR3 bases are TGTGCCAGTACTGGCGTTGCGGGAGGGCCGGGGGTTAATGAGCAGTTCTTC.

The chain carries TRBV3-1 (or the pseudogene TRBV3-2) and TRBJ2-2, with D unresolved. V gave up 6 bases and J gave up 6 bases, with 14 bases separating them. Germline V gene lookup returns CDR1 LGHDT and CDR2 YNNKEL (reference sequence). The length of the CDR3 is 14 residues. The DNA for the CDR3 is TGTGCCAGCAGTTCTCGTAGTGGTTCCGGGGAGCTGTTTTTT. The encoded protein is CASSSRSGSGELFF.

The chain carries TRBV20-1 and TRBJ1-5, with D unresolved. The CDR3 runs 11 residues. The germline V gene has CDR1 DFQATT and CDR2 SNEGSKA (reference sequence). The V end was cut by 2 bases, the J end by 4 bases, with 3 bases between. The CDR3 sequence is CSARQNQPQHF. The CDR3 DNA is TGCAGTGCTAGACAAAATCAGCCCCAGCATTTT.

On this clone: The same CDR3 arises from other DNA sequences in this sample as well. The rearrangement joins TRBV7-9 to TRBJ1-2; D not certain. Per the germline V gene, CDR1 is SEHNR and CDR2 is FQNEAQ (reference sequence). The length of the CDR3 is 14 residues. Between the trimmed V and J ends, which lost 1 base and 2 bases, there was a span of 8 bases. The CDR3 coding sequence is TGTGCCAGCAGCTTAGACCAGAACAACTATGGCTACACCTTC. Translation: CASSLDQNNYGYTF. The full variable domain, rest sourced from reference TRBV7-9 and TRBJ1-2, is DTGVSQNPRHKITKRGQNVTFRCDPISEHNRLYWYRQTLGQGPEFLTYFQNEAQLEKSRLLSDRFSAERPKGSFSTLEIQRTEQGDSAMYLCASSLDQNNYGYTFGSGTRLTVV.

This chain joins TRBV28 and TRBJ1-2; no definite D call. V lost 5 bases to trimming and J lost 8 bases, with 12 bases between them. CDR3 length: 12 amino acids. In germline, CDR1 is MDHEN, CDR2 SYDVKM. This chain's CDR3 is CASSRTYGGYTF. In DNA, the CDR3 is TGTGCCAGCAGTCGCACGTATGGCGGCTACACCTTC.

The chain links TRBV24-1 to TRBJ1-5; D gene unclear. The germline V gene has CDR1 KGHDR and CDR2 SFDVKD. The CDR3 covers 13 residues. V lost 2 bases and J lost 6, with 7 bases in between. CDR3: CATSDSVGQPQHF. CDR3 DNA: TGTGCCACCAGTGATTCGGTCGGTCAGCCCCAGCATTTT.

The J gene is TRBJ2-1, the V gene TRBV11-2, with 11 bases lining up with TRBD1. Germline assignment: CDR1 SGHAT and CDR2 FQNNGV. The CDR3 loop spans 16 amino acids. V gave up 0 bases and J gave up 4 bases; unmatched junction bases: 2. CDR3: CASSLEGTGGYNEQFF. The CDR3 bases are TGTGCCAGCAGCTTAGAGGGGACAGGGGGTTACAATGAGCAGTTCTTC.

There are a few counts of this clone. The chain carries TRBV27 and TRBJ1-3; D remains ambiguous. V lost 0 bases and J 0 bases, leaving 3 bases between the germline ends. This CDR3 is 14 amino acids long. Germline V gives CDR1 MNHEY, CDR2 SMNVEV (reference sequence). The CDR3 here is CASSLSSSGNTIYF. In DNA form, the CDR3 reads TGTGCCAGCAGTTTATCCAGCTCTGGAAACACCATATATTTT.

The chain carries TRBV27 and TRBJ2-7; 12 bases agree with TRBD1. The CDR3 covers 17 residues. The trim removed 4 bases at V and 2 bases at J, leaving 9 bases unmatched. Germline lookup yields CDR1 MNHEY and CDR2 SMNVEV (reference sequence). The CDR3 bases are TGTGCCAGCAGTTCCTATGGGGGGGACAGGGGGCCCTACGAGCAGTACTTC. It yields the protein CASSSYGGDRGPYEQYF.

The chain combines TRBV30 with TRBJ2-1, with 7 bases identical to TRBD2. The CDR3 consists of 14 residues. The trim removed 4 bases at V and 3 bases at J, leaving 6 bases unmatched. Germline V lookup: CDR1 GTSNPN, CDR2 SVGIG (reference sequence). The CDR3 nucleotides read TGTGCCTGGAATCGAGGACTAGGCTACAATGAGCAGTTCTTC. It codes for CAWNRGLGYNEQFF.

The chain uses TRBV5-1 and TRBJ1-1; D is unclear. The CDR3 is made up of 15 amino acids. The V end lost 1 base, the J end lost 1 base, and 11 bases lay between the germline ends. Germline CDR1 and CDR2: SGHRS and YFSETQ. As DNA, the CDR3 is TGCGCCAGCAGCTTGTATTTTCCGGGGAACACTGAAGCTTTCTTT. It translates to CASSLYFPGNTEAFF.

J is TRBJ2-3 and V is TRBV9; D is unresolved. Germline assignment: CDR1 SGDLS and CDR2 YYNGEE. V was trimmed by 0 bases and J by 4 bases, leaving 9 bases between them. This CDR3 comprises 14 residues. CDR3 coding DNA: TGTGCCAGCAGCGTAGAAGGAGTCTCAGATACGCAGTATTTT. Residues: CASSVEGVSDTQYF.

The rearrangement joins TRBV6-2 or TRBV6-3 to TRBJ1-5, with a tentative D call TRBD1 (5 bases). This CDR3 spans 14 amino acids. The V gene lost 2 bases and the J gene lost 3 bases, with 8 bases spanning the gap. Looked up from germline, CDR1 is MNHEY and CDR2 is SVGEGT. The CDR3 spells CASSYEQDNQPQHF. CDR3 in DNA: TGTGCCAGCAGTTACGAACAGGACAATCAGCCCCAGCATTTT.

In this sample, this clone turned up once. The chain employs TRBV27 and TRBJ1-2; 7 bases agree with TRBD1. After removal of 5 bases from V and 4 bases from J, the junction contained 10 bases not matched to a gene. Germline assignment: CDR1 MNHEY and CDR2 SMNVEV (reference sequence). The CDR3 contains 15 residues. CDR3 in amino acids: CASSTRQGSGYGYTF. In DNA, the CDR3 is TGTGCCAGCAGTACCCGACAGGGAAGCGGCTATGGCTACACCTTC.

The gene calls are TRBV10-3 and TRBJ1-1; no firm D call. V was shortened by 2 bases and J by 0 bases, with 10 bases between the two germline ends. Germline V lookup: CDR1 ENHRY, CDR2 SYGVKD. The CDR3 contains 15 residues. The CDR3 sequence: CAISEALVMNTEAFF. Written as DNA, the CDR3 is TGTGCCATCAGTGAGGCCCTAGTAATGAACACTGAAGCTTTCTTT.

The table lists this clone with a few counts. DNA of the CDR3: TGTGCCAGCAGTTACTCAATAGATAATACGCAGTATTTT. This encodes CASSYSIDNTQYF. The gene calls are TRBV6-5 and TRBJ2-3; D is unclear. This CDR3 has 13 residues. Trimming cost V 0 bases and J 7 bases, with 8 bases left between them. The germline V gene encodes CDR1 MNHEY and CDR2 SVGAGI.

The gene calls are TRBV5-1 and TRBJ2-2; no clear D gene. CDR1 and CDR2 (germline): SGHRS, YFSETQ. This CDR3 spans 14 amino acids. Trimming removed 7 bases at V and 6 bases at J, with 16 bases between. The CDR3 coding sequence is TGCGCCAGCGGCGGAGTGGATCTCGCCGGGGAGCTGTTTTTT. This translates into CASGGVDLAGELFF.

The chain couples TRBV5-1 to TRBJ2-5; 9 bases agree with TRBD2. V trimming: 2 bases; J trimming: 1 base; junction bases outside the gene matches: 6. This CDR3 region has 16 residues. Germline V gene data show CDR1 as SGHRS and CDR2 as YFSETQ. The CDR3 region has the DNA TGCGCCAGCAGCTTCCGGCTAGCGGGGACCCAAGAGACCCAGTACTTC. Translation gives CASSFRLAGTQETQYF.